Below, one T cell receptor (beta chain) is given with its context. Run at survey level, the immunoSEQ assay was version v3.0. Data came from immunoSEQ multiplex PCR; TCRdb stores just in-frame clones and leaves some out. The profile shows about 22,000 clones, about 86% of them singletons. The CDR3 totals 14 residues. Germline V gene lookup returns CDR1 SQVTM and CDR2 ANQGSEA. This sample is part of a study of long-term antiretroviral therapy in people with HIV. The chain couples TRBV29-1 to TRBJ1-1, with D perhaps TRBD1 (6 bases). Sequencing used unsorted PBMCs, obtained 1.3 years after starting antiretroviral therapy. This TCR was sampled from a man in his 60s with HIV. The DNA of the CDR3 is TGCACCGTGAGAGAGGGGGACCTGAACACTGAAGCTTTCTTT. Translation: CTVREGDLNTEAFF.